These 29 T cell receptor beta chains came from one sample sequenced in a study of T-cell memory formation after mild COVID-19. TCRdb called the 5' RACE reads again in MiXCR, with one record for every CDR3 protein. In the table there are some 600,000 distinct CDR3 sequences, 15% to 20% of which are singletons. Sample: PBMCs or a T cell subset sorted from them (not recorded which). These receptors were taken from an adult woman who had mild COVID-19 (a few samples of this study predate the infection). Cell type and time point are not known.

This chain joins TRBV7-9 and TRBJ2-1; 11 nucleotides align to TRBD2. The CDR3 covers 17 residues. V lost 1 base to trimming and J lost 2 bases; unmatched junction nucleotides: 4. Germline lookup yields CDR1 SEHNR and CDR2 FQNEAQ (reference sequence). The CDR3 protein is CASSLGLAGRTYNEQFF. The DNA for the CDR3 is TGTGCCAGCAGCTTAGGACTAGCGGGACGTACCTACAATGAGCAGTTCTTC.

The genes are TRBV29-1 and TRBJ2-7; either TRBD1 or TRBD2 may supply D (5 bases each). This CDR3 is built from 14 residues. Per germline, CDR1 SQVTM and CDR2 ANQGSEA. Between the trimmed V and J ends, which lost 5 bases and 0 bases, there was a span of 14 bases. CDR3: CSVRGAASSYEQYF. The DNA for the CDR3 is TGCAGCGTTAGGGGAGCGGCGAGCTCCTACGAGCAGTACTTC.

The chain couples TRBV3-1 to TRBJ2-7, with 11 bases aligning to TRBD1. J gave up 6 bases and V 6 bases, and 7 bases lay outside the gene matches. The CDR3 contains 14 residues. Germline assignment: CDR1 LGHDT and CDR2 YNNKEL (reference sequence). The CDR3 DNA is TGTGCCAGCAGTGGACAGGGGGCGAGGGGCGAGCAGTACTTC. Translating gives CASSGQGARGEQYF.

The table lists this clonotype with a few counts. V is TRBV6-4 and J is TRBJ2-2, with 8 positions matching TRBD1. From germline, CDR1 is MRHNA and CDR2 SNTAGT. After removal of 4 bases from V and 0 bases from J, the junction contained 4 bases not matched to a gene. The CDR3 runs to 16 residues. CDR3 protein: CASSGGQASNTGELFF. The CDR3 DNA reads as TGTGCCAGCAGTGGGGGACAGGCCTCGAACACCGGGGAGCTGTTTTTT.

This chain connects TRBV5-1 to TRBJ2-7, with D possibly matching TRBD2 (5 bases). The length of the CDR3 is 16 residues. With 0 bases removed from V and 5 bases from J, the gap between germline ends came to 18 bases. In germline, CDR1 is SGHRS, CDR2 YFSETQ. This CDR3 is CASSLAPGGRSNEQYF. Written as DNA, the CDR3 is TGCGCCAGCAGCTTGGCCCCGGGCGGGCGTTCAAACGAGCAGTACTTC.

DNA of the CDR3: TGCGCCAGCAGCTTGGGATTCGGACAGGGAGTCGCTGGGGCCAACGTCCTGACTTTC. Its translation: CASSLGFGQGVAGANVLTF. The gene calls are TRBV5-1 and TRBJ2-6; TRBD1 matches at 8 bases. This CDR3 has 19 amino acids. The germline gives CDR1 SGHRS, CDR2 YFSETQ. Trimming removed 0 bases from V and 2 bases from J; junction bases left unmatched: 10.

This clonotype turned up a few times. The chain uses TRBV4-3 and TRBJ2-1; 9 positions agree with TRBD2. There are 18 residues in the CDR3. The germline CDR1 and CDR2 sequences are LGHNA and YSLEER. Losses at the gene ends were 1 base for V and 5 bases for J; bases not matched to a gene: 12. The CDR3 DNA follows: TGCGCCAGCAGCCAAGGTTTCCTTTTCAGCGGGGGGAACAATGAGCAGTTCTTC. This gives the protein CASSQGFLFSGGNNEQFF.

This clonotype was seen a handful of times. This chain links TRBV20-1 with TRBJ1-4; weak D call: TRBD1 (5 bases). V was shortened by 5 bases and J by 6 bases, with 16 bases between the two germline ends. This CDR3 has 14 residues. Germline V gene data show CDR1 as DFQATT and CDR2 as SNEGSKA (reference sequence). CDR3 DNA sequence: TGCAGTGCTCGGAGACAGCTATTTGATGAAAAACTGTTTTTT. Translation: CSARRQLFDEKLFF.

The table lists this clonotype with a few counts. The chain links TRBV25-1 to TRBJ2-2; weak D call: TRBD2 (6 bases). Germline CDR1 MGHDK, CDR2 SYGVNS. V lost 5 bases to trimming and J lost 3 bases, with 10 bases between them. The CDR3 is 14 residues long. CDR3 DNA sequence: TGTGCCAGCAGTCAAACTAGCTACACCGGGGAGCTGTTTTTT. This codes for CASSQTSYTGELFF.

This chain joins TRBV24-1 and TRBJ2-7, with TRBD1 matching 10 bases. The trim removed 5 bases at V and 3 bases at J, leaving 6 bases unmatched. This CDR3 has 15 amino acids. Germline V CDR1 and CDR2: KGHDR, SFDVKD. This CDR3 is CATSAPGDRGYEQYF. The CDR3 DNA is TGTGCCACCAGTGCCCCGGGGGACAGGGGCTACGAGCAGTACTTC.

The chain combines TRBV20-1 with TRBJ1-3; D might be TRBD1 (5 bases). With 0 bases removed from V and 1 base from J, the gap between germline ends came to 19 bases. CDR3 length: 18 residues. CDR1 and CDR2 from the germline V gene are DFQATT and SNEGSKA (reference sequence). CDR3: CSARDPTPGGGSGNTIYF. The CDR3 DNA is TGCAGTGCTAGAGATCCAACGCCGGGCGGGGGATCTGGAAACACCATATATTTT.

The V gene is TRBV3-1, the J gene TRBJ2-3; D may match TRBD1 or TRBD2 (5 bases each). Looked up from germline, CDR1 is LGHDT and CDR2 is YNNKEL (reference sequence). The length of the CDR3 is 15 residues. V shed 4 bases and J shed 3 bases, with 14 bases lying between them. This chain's CDR3 is CASSPGRGRTDTQYF. The CDR3 coding sequence is TGTGCCAGCAGCCCCGGTAGGGGACGGACAGATACGCAGTATTTT.

This clonotype was counted a few times. The chain has TRBV11-2 and TRBJ2-7; 9 positions agree with TRBD1. Germline CDR1 is SGHAT and CDR2 is FQNNGV. The CDR3 is made up of 13 amino acids. Trimming removed 5 bases from V and 10 bases from J; junction bases left unmatched: 9. This CDR3 is CASSPGTGYQQYF. CDR3 nucleotides: TGTGCCAGCAGCCCGGGGACAGGGTATCAACAGTACTTC.

The chain employs TRBV6-2 or TRBV6-3 and TRBJ2-3; TRBD2 matches at 13 bases. CDR1 is MNHEY, CDR2 SVGEGT, per germline. The J segment lost 3 bases and the V segment lost 3 bases, leaving 6 bases of the junction unmatched. The CDR3 has 17 residues. CDR3 DNA sequence: TGTGCCAGCAGTTATGAGTTGGGACTAGCGGGAACAGATACGCAGTATTTT. Translating gives CASSYELGLAGTDTQYF.

V gene TRBV9 combines with J gene TRBJ2-3; possibly TRBD2 for D (5 bases). CDR3 length: 13 amino acids. The V gene lost 4 bases and the J gene lost 4 bases, with 10 bases spanning the gap. Per germline, CDR1 SGDLS and CDR2 YYNGEE. CDR3 DNA sequence: TGTGCCAGCAGCCCCCGGACTGCAGATACGCAGTATTTT. It translates to CASSPRTADTQYF.

The gene calls are TRBV29-1 and TRBJ2-1; 8 nucleotides match TRBD1. Germline-derived CDR1 and CDR2 are SQVTM and ANQGSEA. With V trimmed by 4 bases and J by 0 bases, 5 bases remained unmatched. CDR3 length: 15 residues. CDR3 sequence reads: CSVAGQASSYNEQFF. In DNA form, the CDR3 reads TGCAGCGTTGCGGGACAGGCGAGCTCCTACAATGAGCAGTTCTTC.

The V gene is TRBV5-1, the J gene TRBJ1-2; 8 bases map to TRBD1. The V gene's germline CDR1 is SGHRS and CDR2 YFSETQ. The CDR3 has 14 amino acids. The J segment lost 4 bases and the V segment lost 1 base, leaving 3 bases of the junction unmatched. The CDR3 loop reads CASSLSQGAYGYTF. CDR3 nucleotide sequence: TGCGCCAGCAGCTTGAGCCAGGGGGCCTATGGCTACACCTTC.

The chain recombines TRBV6-5 with TRBJ2-7, with a tentative D call TRBD2 (5 bases). CDR1 MNHEY and CDR2 SVGAGI come from the germline V gene. This CDR3 has 14 residues. Between the trimmed V and J ends, which lost 2 bases and 0 bases, there was a span of 8 bases. The CDR3 DNA sequence: TGTGCCAGCAGTTACGATGGGAGCTCCTACGAGCAGTACTTC. It is translated as CASSYDGSSYEQYF.

This clonotype was found many times. The chain has TRBV23-1 and TRBJ2-3; no firm D call. TRBV23-1 is placed among ORFs of uncertain function. The V and J ends lost 0 bases and 4 bases respectively, with 8 bases between them. The CDR3 is made up of 14 amino acids. The CDR3 nucleotides are TGCGCCAGCAGTCAATCCTGGACCCCAGATACGCAGTATTTT. Translated, it gives CASSQSWTPDTQYF.

The V gene is TRBV4-1, the J gene TRBJ2-3, with a possible D match to TRBD1 (5 bases). CDR3 length: 16 residues. The V gene lost 5 bases and the J gene lost 2 bases, with 17 bases spanning the gap. CDR1 and CDR2 (germline): MGHRA, YSYEKL. This CDR3 reads CASSLGPTENTDTQYF. The CDR3 region has the DNA TGCGCCAGCAGCTTGGGTCCGACAGAAAACACAGATACGCAGTATTTT.

This chain uses TRBV6-6 with TRBJ2-2, with 7 nucleotides matching TRBD2. V lost 4 bases to trimming and J lost 7 bases; unmatched junction nucleotides: 12. Germline lookup yields CDR1 MNHNY and CDR2 SVGAGI (reference sequence). This CDR3 region has 16 residues. The CDR3 protein is CASSFPSGGVGGELFF. CDR3 coding DNA: TGTGCCAGCAGTTTCCCATCGGGAGGCGTGGGCGGGGAGCTGTTTTTT.

This clonotype occurred a few times. The chain combines TRBV5-1 with TRBJ2-3; D is possibly TRBD1 (6 bases). From germline, CDR1 is SGHRS and CDR2 YFSETQ. The CDR3 is made up of 17 amino acids. The V end was cut by 2 bases, the J end by 1 base, with 17 bases between. The DNA of the CDR3 is TGCGCCAGCAGCTTACTCGGACAGACCACTGGCACAGATACGCAGTATTTT. Its translation is CASSLLGQTTGTDTQYF.

The chain employs TRBV18 and TRBJ2-5, with D possibly being TRBD1 or TRBD2 (5 bases each). Per germline, CDR1 KGHSH and CDR2 LQKENI. V was clipped by 3 bases and J by 0 bases, with 14 bases between them. The CDR3 is 16 amino acids. The CDR3 spells CASSPRGTGDQETQYF. The CDR3 DNA sequence: TGTGCCAGCTCACCGAGGGGTACAGGCGACCAAGAGACCCAGTACTTC.

The chain is built from TRBV4-2 and TRBJ2-7; no definite D call. CDR1 LGHNA and CDR2 YNFKEQ come from the germline V gene. The CDR3 contains 14 residues. Trimming took 1 base from V and 3 from J, leaving 10 bases between them. The CDR3 nucleotides read TGTGCCAGCAGCCAAGGGGCGCAGAGCTACGAGCAGTACTTC. Amino acids: CASSQGAQSYEQYF.

Only a few counts were recorded for this clonotype. This chain connects TRBV7-9 to TRBJ2-3; D is perhaps TRBD1 or TRBD2 (5 bases each). From germline, CDR1 is SEHNR and CDR2 FQNEAQ (reference sequence). The CDR3 runs to 17 residues. Trimming took 3 bases from V and 5 from J, leaving 21 bases between them. The CDR3 sequence is CASSLWSGTRNRDTQYF. CDR3 nucleotide sequence: TGTGCCAGCAGCTTGTGGTCCGGGACCCGAAACCGAGATACGCAGTATTTT.

The V and J genes are TRBV20-1 and TRBJ2-7; 7 bases map to TRBD2. CDR3 length: 14 residues. After removal of 0 bases from V and 3 bases from J, the junction contained 5 bases not matched to a gene. Germline V gene lookup returns CDR1 DFQATT and CDR2 SNEGSKA (reference sequence). Here the CDR3 DNA reads TGCAGTGCTAGAGATGAAGCGGGGTACTACGAGCAGTACTTC. Translated: CSARDEAGYYEQYF.

This clonotype has just a few counts. V is TRBV20-1 and J is TRBJ1-2; TRBD1 agrees at 7 bases. This CDR3 contains 14 residues. Per germline, CDR1 DFQATT and CDR2 SNEGSKA (reference sequence). J gave up 4 bases and V 3 bases, and 8 bases lay outside the gene matches. In DNA form, the CDR3 reads TGCAGTGCTAGGACAGGGACCCAAGGCTATGGCTACACCTTC. Translating it yields CSARTGTQGYGYTF.

The V call is TRBV24-1, the J call TRBJ1-4, with 7 bases that match TRBD1. The CDR3 has 17 amino acids. Germline CDR1 reads KGHDR; CDR2 reads SFDVKD. Trimming cost V 6 bases and J 5 bases; bases outside gene matches: 14. DNA of the CDR3: TGTGCCACCAGTCAAGTAAGCCGACAGGGCGGCAATGAAAAACTGTTTTTT. Amino acid sequence: CATSQVSRQGGNEKLFF.

This chain connects TRBV5-6 to TRBJ2-3, with D uncertain. Germline V gene sequence: CDR1 SGHDT, CDR2 YYEEEE. V lost 0 bases, J lost 2 bases, and 10 bases lay in between. The CDR3 consists of 15 residues. CDR3 DNA: TGTGCCAGCAGCTTGGAGCGCCGAACCACAGATACGCAGTATTTT. This gives the protein CASSLERRTTDTQYF.